This record covers a single TCR beta chain. The protocol was immunoSEQ multiplex PCR, while the TCRdb copy is restricted to in-frame clones and leaves out a portion. The data hold some 180,000 clones, with about 86% observed a single time. The sample is drawn from a study of blood T cell repertoires in COVID-19. Cohorts were based on clinical histories the participants reported. Sequencing was carried out using PBMCs or T cells enriched from blood (not recorded which). The clonotype was recovered from a woman aged 40 to 50 in a cohort exposed to, infected with or recovered from COVID-19 (not recorded which).

CDR3 DNA sequence: TGTGCCACCAGCAGAGATCGGTCGGGGTCCGGGGAGCTGTTTTTT. This gives the protein CATSRDRSGSGELFF. The rearrangement links TRBV15 to TRBJ2-2; perhaps TRBD2 as D (5 bases). Per germline, CDR1 LNHNV and CDR2 YYDKDF (reference sequence). CDR3 length: 15 amino acids. V lost 0 bases to trimming and J lost 6 bases, with 11 bases between them.